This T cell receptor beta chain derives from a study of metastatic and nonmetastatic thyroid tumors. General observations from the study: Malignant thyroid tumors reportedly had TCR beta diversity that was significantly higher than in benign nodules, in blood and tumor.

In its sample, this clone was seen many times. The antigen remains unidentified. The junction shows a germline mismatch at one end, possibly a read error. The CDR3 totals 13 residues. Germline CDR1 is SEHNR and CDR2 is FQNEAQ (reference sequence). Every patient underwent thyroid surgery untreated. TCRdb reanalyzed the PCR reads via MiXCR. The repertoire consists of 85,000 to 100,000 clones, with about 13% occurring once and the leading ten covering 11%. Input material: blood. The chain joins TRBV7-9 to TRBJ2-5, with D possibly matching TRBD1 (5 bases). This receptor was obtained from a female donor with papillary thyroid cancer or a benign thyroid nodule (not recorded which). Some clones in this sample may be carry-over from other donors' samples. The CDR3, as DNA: TGTGCCAGCAGCTTAGCGGGGCAAGGGACCCAGTACTTC. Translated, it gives CASSLAGQGTQYF.